This TCR beta chain is from a study of blood T cell repertoires in COVID-19. About the research overall: COVID-19 samples collected from the United States, Italy and Spain covered acute and convalescent phases. T cells, B-cell-depleted T cells, or PBMCs provided the cDNA or gDNA that served as material.

Libraries were prepared by immunoSEQ multiplex PCR; TCRdb keeps only in-frame clonotypes and omits some of them. Among about 140,000 clones, 65% to 80% were seen once, and the ten largest hold approximately 3.6%. The sequenced sample was peripheral blood. This TCR came from a man aged 55 to 70 with acute or convalescent COVID-19.

The CDR3 sequence: CASSYSPYTGQGYTF. Here the CDR3 DNA reads TGTGCCAGCAGTTACTCGCCATATACAGGGCAGGGCTACACCTTC. The chain is built from TRBV6-6 and TRBJ1-2, with a tentative D call TRBD1 (6 bases). The CDR3 is 15 amino acids. The ends were cut back, 0 bases at V and 8 bases at J, with 16 bases in the middle. Germline V gene lookup returns CDR1 MNHNY and CDR2 SVGAGI (reference sequence).